The 28 T cell receptor beta chains listed next were all sequenced from one sample in a study of Graves' ophthalmopathy and Graves' hyperthyroidism. As the template, RNA transcripts were used to amplify TCR beta CDR3 regions. After a first-round RT-PCR with HTBI primers, a second-round multiplex PCR was run. TCRdb called the multiplex PCR reads again in MiXCR, with one record for every CDR3 protein. The sample lists roughly 400,000 distinct CDR3 sequences; approximately 16% were seen once. The specimen sequenced was peripheral blood. These receptors were obtained from a woman between 18 and 29 years old with Graves' ophthalmopathy.

This clonotype was recorded many times. This chain links TRBV2 with TRBJ1-2; 8 bases map to TRBD1. The germline V gene encodes CDR1 SNHLY and CDR2 FYNNEI. The CDR3 loop spans 13 amino acids. J gave up 6 bases and V 5 bases, and 5 bases lay outside the gene matches. The DNA for the CDR3 is TGTGCCAGCAGTACCGACAGGGGTGATGGCTACACCTTC. Amino acids: CASSTDRGDGYTF.

Ten or more counts support this clonotype. The chain combines TRBV28 with TRBJ1-6; no clear D gene. The germline V gene encodes CDR1 MDHEN and CDR2 SYDVKM. Trimming pared 8 bases from V and 10 bases from J, leaving 18 bases between. The CDR3 runs 14 residues. The CDR3 DNA reads as TGTGCCAGCGGGGAATCGGATCCTGGATCACCCCTCCACTTT. Amino acids: CASGESDPGSPLHF.

This clonotype was recorded at least ten times. The CDR3 is CAWSVWGQGVNEQYF. CDR3 nucleotides: TGTGCCTGGAGTGTATGGGGGCAGGGGGTGAACGAGCAGTACTTC. The chain links TRBV30 to TRBJ2-7, with 7 positions matching TRBD1. Germline V gene lookup returns CDR1 GTSNPN and CDR2 SVGIG (reference sequence). The CDR3 spans 15 residues. The J segment lost 5 bases and the V segment lost 0 bases, leaving 10 bases of the junction unmatched. Full variable domain (outside the CDR3, taken from reference TRBV30 and TRBJ2-7): SQTIHQWPATLVQPVGSPLSLECTVEGTSNPNLYWYRQAAGRGLQLLFYSVGIGQISSEVPQNLSASRPQDRQFILSSKKLLLSDSGFYLCAWSVWGQGVNEQYFGPGTRLTVT.

This clonotype was counted ten times or more. The chain combines TRBV20-1 with TRBJ1-1; a possible D gene is TRBD1 (5 bases). Germline CDR1 is DFQATT and CDR2 is SNEGSKA (reference sequence). This CDR3 is built from 14 residues. V lost 4 bases to trimming and J lost 5 bases, with 17 bases between them. This chain's CDR3 is CSATRRQLWTEAFF. CDR3 coding DNA: TGCAGTGCTACAAGACGACAGCTTTGGACTGAAGCTTTCTTT.

This clonotype was counted ten times or more. The chain employs TRBV5-1 and TRBJ1-4; perhaps TRBD1 as D (6 bases). The CDR3 runs 14 residues. Between the trimmed V and J ends, which lost 4 bases and 3 bases, there was a span of 10 bases. Germline loops: CDR1 SGHRS, CDR2 YFSETQ. The CDR3 nucleotides are TGCGCCAGCAGCCTCAGGGGATCTAATGAAAAACTGTTTTTT. Its translation: CASSLRGSNEKLFF.

Many counts were recorded for this clonotype. The CDR3 sequence: CASSLVGHPKFNQPQHF. The CDR3 bases are TGTGCCAGCAGCTTAGTAGGACACCCCAAGTTTAATCAGCCCCAGCATTTT. The V and J genes are TRBV11-2 and TRBJ1-5; a possible D gene is TRBD1 (5 bases). The germline V gene encodes CDR1 SGHAT and CDR2 FQNNGV. This CDR3 contains 17 residues. The V end lost 1 base, the J end lost 4 bases, and 17 bases lay between the germline ends.

This chain links TRBV5-1 with TRBJ1-2; D not resolved. CDR1 and CDR2 (germline): SGHRS, YFSETQ. This CDR3 comprises 13 residues. The ends were cut back, 4 bases at V and 0 bases at J, with 7 bases in the middle. The CDR3 sequence: CASSPQPNYGYTF. The CDR3 nucleotides read TGCGCCAGCAGCCCACAGCCTAACTATGGCTACACCTTC.

This clonotype appeared many times. The rearrangement joins TRBV27 to TRBJ2-2; D possibly corresponds to TRBD1 (6 bases). Germline values: CDR1 MNHEY, CDR2 SMNVEV (reference sequence). The CDR3 extends over 17 amino acids. Trimming stripped 1 base from V and 2 bases from J, with 14 bases between. This CDR3 is CASSLYSGAPNTGELFF. DNA for the CDR3: TGTGCCAGCAGTTTATATTCAGGGGCTCCCAACACCGGGGAGCTGTTTTTT.

V gene TRBV6-5 combines with J gene TRBJ2-7; 10 bases are shared with TRBD2. The CDR3 length is 16 residues. Losses at the gene ends were 0 bases for V and 1 base for J; bases not matched to a gene: 3. Germline CDR1 reads MNHEY; CDR2 reads SVGAGI. CDR3 amino acids: CASSYSSGRTSYEQYF. CDR3 in DNA: TGTGCCAGCAGTTACTCTAGCGGGAGGACGTCCTACGAGCAGTACTTC.

This clonotype was seen a handful of times. The rearrangement uses TRBV5-1 and TRBJ2-5; no clear D gene. CDR3 size: 12 residues. Trimming shortened V by 3 bases and J by 1 base, and 4 bases separated the two germline ends. CDR1 and CDR2 (germline): SGHRS, YFSETQ. The CDR3 region has the DNA TGCGCCAGCAGCTATGCCCAAGAGACCCAGTACTTC. Encoded protein: CASSYAQETQYF.

This rearrangement joins TRBV6-5 to TRBJ2-7, with no clear D. Germline values: CDR1 MNHEY, CDR2 SVGAGI. V lost 0 bases and J lost 4, with 13 bases in between. There are 15 residues in the CDR3. CDR3 nucleotide sequence: TGTGCCAGCAGTTACTCGAGTCCAGGCCGATACGAGCAGTACTTC. Its protein product is CASSYSSPGRYEQYF.

In this sample, this clonotype turned up many times. The chain couples TRBV7-8 to TRBJ2-5; the D gene is possibly TRBD2 (5 bases). V lost 4 bases to trimming and J lost 5 bases, with 14 bases between them. Germline CDR1 SGHVS, CDR2 FQNEAQ. The CDR3 covers 14 residues. CDR3 sequence reads: CASSSHGERETQYF. CDR3 bases: TGTGCCAGCAGCTCACATGGAGAGCGGGAGACCCAGTACTTC.

This clonotype was counted at least ten times. The chain recombines TRBV6-5 with TRBJ1-1; D call uncertain. There are 15 residues in the CDR3. The germline V and J ends were trimmed by 6 bases and 1 base, with 15 bases remaining between them. CDR1 MNHEY and CDR2 SVGAGI come from the germline V gene. DNA of the CDR3: TGTGCCAGCAGGGGCGGTTTGGATAAGAACACTGAAGCTTTCTTT. Its protein is CASRGGLDKNTEAFF.

Regarding this clonotype: Possible read error: a much larger clone is one base away. V and J are TRBV12-5 and TRBJ2-3, with D perhaps being TRBD1 or TRBD2 (5 bases each). Germline V lookup: CDR1 LGHNT, CDR2 FRNRAP. Deletions cut 6 bases from V and 2 bases from J, with 15 bases between. This CDR3 has 15 amino acids. As DNA, the CDR3 is TGTGCTAGTGGCAATAGAGGGGATTACACAGATACGCAGTATTTT. This encodes CASGNRGDYTDTQYF.

For the CDR3, the DNA is TGTGCCAGCAGATGGGACAGCCCAAGCTCCTATAATTCACCCCTCCACTTT. It specifies CASRWDSPSSYNSPLHF. V and J are TRBV12-3 or TRBV12-4 and TRBJ1-6; 7 positions match TRBD1. The CDR3 covers 17 residues. The V and J ends lost 6 bases and 0 bases, in that order; junction bases with no gene match: 8.

In its sample, this clonotype was seen once. V gene TRBV15 combines with J gene TRBJ2-1; D is undetermined. Germline CDR1 is LNHNV and CDR2 is YYDKDF (reference sequence). The CDR3 covers 13 residues. Trimming took off 4 bases at V and 10 bases at J, with 14 bases between the two ends. The CDR3 nucleotides are TGTGCCACCAGCAACCGCCAGATAGAAGAGCAGTTCTTC. It codes for CATSNRQIEEQFF.

This clonotype came up a few times. The rearrangement links TRBV4-1 to TRBJ2-4; a weak D match, TRBD2 (6 bases). Deletions cut 5 bases from V and 2 bases from J, with 10 bases between. The germline V gene has CDR1 MGHRA and CDR2 YSYEKL. The CDR3 length is 14 residues. CDR3 nucleotides: TGCGCCAGCAGCTCCACTAGCACCAAAAACATTCAGTACTTC. This gives the protein CASSSTSTKNIQYF.

The chain has TRBV12-3 or TRBV12-4 and TRBJ1-2; D perhaps matches TRBD1 (6 bases). Trimming took 7 bases from V and 8 from J, leaving 20 bases between them. There are 14 residues in the CDR3. The CDR3 sequence is CASIGGGALRGYTF. Written as DNA, the CDR3 is TGTGCCAGCATTGGTGGGGGGGCCCTGCGGGGCTACACCTTC.

This clonotype was detected many times. The chain is built from TRBV7-2 and TRBJ2-5, with TRBD2 matching 9 bases. The ends lost 6 bases at V and 2 bases at J; junction bases unmatched: 4. Germline loops: CDR1 SGHTA, CDR2 FQGNSA. The CDR3 loop spans 14 amino acids. For the CDR3, the DNA is TGTGCCAGCAGACTTAGCGGGGGACAAGAGACCCAGTACTTC. This gives the protein CASRLSGGQETQYF.

This clonotype was counted at least ten times. This chain links TRBV6-2 or TRBV6-3 with TRBJ1-6; D might be TRBD1 (6 bases). Trimming took off 6 bases at V and 8 bases at J, with 14 bases between the two ends. Germline V CDR1 and CDR2: MNHEY, SVGEGT. The CDR3 length is 14 residues. The CDR3, as DNA: TGTGCCAGCAGACAGGGAAGGAAGGATTCACCCCTCCACTTT. Its protein product is CASRQGRKDSPLHF.

This clonotype has a count of ten or more. V gene TRBV29-1 combines with J gene TRBJ2-2; D remains unclear. The germline V gene encodes CDR1 SQVTM and CDR2 ANQGSEA. There are 11 residues in the CDR3. Trimming pared 3 bases from V and 6 bases from J, leaving 5 bases between. This chain's CDR3 is CSVERAGELFF. CDR3 DNA: TGCAGCGTTGAGCGAGCCGGGGAGCTGTTTTTT.

This clonotype occurred many times. The chain recombines TRBV28 with TRBJ2-7; 10 nucleotides agree with TRBD1. The CDR3 length is 16 residues. Germline trimming cut 4 bases from V and 1 base from J; bases unmatched to any gene: 7. Germline V CDR1 and CDR2: MDHEN, SYDVKM. The CDR3 sequence is CASSSLGTGVSYEQYF. CDR3 sequence (DNA): TGTGCCAGCAGTTCCCTCGGGACAGGGGTTTCCTACGAGCAGTACTTC.

In its sample, this clonotype was seen many times. The rearrangement uses TRBV11-2 and TRBJ1-3; D not resolved. The CDR3 loop spans 16 amino acids. V lost 2 bases to trimming and J lost 1 base, with 12 bases between them. Looked up from germline, CDR1 is SGHAT and CDR2 is FQNNGV. CDR3 sequence reads: CASSLMGTASGNTIYF. CDR3 DNA sequence: TGTGCCAGCAGCTTAATGGGAACGGCGTCTGGAAACACCATATATTTT.

The sample holds many counts of this clonotype. The CDR3 nucleotides are TGTGCCAGCAGTTTACTCAGGACAACGTCCTATAATTCACCCCTCCACTTT. Translation gives CASSLLRTTSYNSPLHF. The rearrangement joins TRBV27 to TRBJ1-6, with TRBD1 as a possible D gene (5 bases). Germline lookup yields CDR1 MNHEY and CDR2 SMNVEV (reference sequence). The CDR3 is 17 residues long. Deletions cut 2 bases from V and 1 base from J, with 12 bases between.

This clonotype was observed a handful of times. V and J are TRBV20-1 and TRBJ2-5, with D uncertain. Deletions cut 1 base from V and 1 base from J, with 10 bases between. The CDR3 extends over 14 amino acids. CDR1 and CDR2 from the germline V gene are DFQATT and SNEGSKA (reference sequence). The CDR3 here is CSARAYSTQETQYF. Here the CDR3 DNA reads TGCAGTGCTAGAGCTTACAGCACCCAAGAGACCCAGTACTTC.

In its sample, this clonotype was seen many times. The rearrangement links TRBV20-1 to TRBJ2-5; TRBD1 or TRBD2 may be the D gene (5 bases each). V was shortened by 6 bases and J by 2 bases, with 10 bases between the two germline ends. The germline CDR1 and CDR2 sequences are DFQATT and SNEGSKA (reference sequence). This CDR3 region has 12 residues. This CDR3 reads CSAEGEQETQYF. As DNA, the CDR3 is TGCAGTGCCGAAGGGGAGCAAGAGACCCAGTACTTC.

This clonotype was found many times. This rearrangement joins TRBV6-2 or TRBV6-3 to TRBJ1-1; 8 bases align to TRBD1. Germline trimming cut 10 bases from V and 1 base from J; bases unmatched to any gene: 5. Germline V gives CDR1 MNHEY, CDR2 SVGEGT. CDR3 length: 13 residues. DNA of the CDR3: TGTGCCACCTGGGACAGGAAGAACACTGAAGCTTTCTTT. Protein sequence: CATWDRKNTEAFF.

This clonotype was observed many times. The chain links TRBV11-2 to TRBJ2-7; 12 positions agree with TRBD2. This CDR3 comprises 17 residues. The ends lost 1 base at V and 7 bases at J; junction bases unmatched: 11. Per germline, CDR1 SGHAT and CDR2 FQNNGV. The CDR3 reads CASSLVSRLAGVQEQYF. The DNA of the CDR3 is TGTGCCAGCAGCTTAGTCAGTAGACTAGCGGGAGTACAAGAGCAGTACTTC.